This T cell receptor (beta chain) was recovered during a study of T cells in Graves' hyperthyroidism and ophthalmopathy. The sample holds many counts of this clonotype. Amplification targeted TCR beta CDR3 regions from RNA transcripts. With the HTBI primer set, the TCR CDR3 went through a first round of RT-PCR. MiXCR, run by TCRdb on the multiplex PCR reads, gives a single entry per CDR3 protein. The table has about 380,000 distinct CDR3 sequences, under 20% seen once. Between the trimmed V and J ends, which lost 3 bases and 0 bases, there was a span of 10 bases. There are 15 residues in the CDR3. In germline, CDR1 is MNHNS, CDR2 SASEGT.

Source material: blood. The receptor comes from a man aged 18 to 30 with Graves' ophthalmopathy. The chain uses TRBV6-1 and TRBJ2-3; the D gene is possibly TRBD2 (6 bases). The CDR3 DNA is TGTGCCAGCAGTGAGGTTAGCGGAAGCACAGATACGCAGTATTTT. This sequence encodes CASSEVSGSTDTQYF.